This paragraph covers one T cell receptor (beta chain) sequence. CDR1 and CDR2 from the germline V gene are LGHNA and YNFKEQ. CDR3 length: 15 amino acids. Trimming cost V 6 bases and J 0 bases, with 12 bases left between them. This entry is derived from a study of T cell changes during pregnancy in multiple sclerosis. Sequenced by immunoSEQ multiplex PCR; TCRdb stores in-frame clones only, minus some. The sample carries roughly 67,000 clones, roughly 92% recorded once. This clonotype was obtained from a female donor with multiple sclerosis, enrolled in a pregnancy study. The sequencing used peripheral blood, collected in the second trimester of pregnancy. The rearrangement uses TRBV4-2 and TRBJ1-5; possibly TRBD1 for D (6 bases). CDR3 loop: CASSPDRYSNQPQHF. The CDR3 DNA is TGTGCCAGCAGTCCAGACAGGTATAGCAATCAGCCCCAGCATTTT.